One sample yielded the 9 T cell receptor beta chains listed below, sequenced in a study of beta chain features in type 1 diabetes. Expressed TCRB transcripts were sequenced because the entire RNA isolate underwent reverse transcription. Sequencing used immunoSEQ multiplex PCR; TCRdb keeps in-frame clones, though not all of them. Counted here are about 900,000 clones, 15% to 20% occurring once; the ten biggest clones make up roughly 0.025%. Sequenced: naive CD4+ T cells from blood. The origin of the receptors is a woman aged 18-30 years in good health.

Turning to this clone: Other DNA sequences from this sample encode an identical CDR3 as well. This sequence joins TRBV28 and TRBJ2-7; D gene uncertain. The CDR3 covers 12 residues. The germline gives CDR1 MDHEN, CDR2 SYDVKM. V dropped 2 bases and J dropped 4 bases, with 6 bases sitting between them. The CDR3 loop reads CASSLARYEQYF. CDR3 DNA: TGTGCCAGCAGTTTAGCCCGGTACGAGCAGTACTTC.

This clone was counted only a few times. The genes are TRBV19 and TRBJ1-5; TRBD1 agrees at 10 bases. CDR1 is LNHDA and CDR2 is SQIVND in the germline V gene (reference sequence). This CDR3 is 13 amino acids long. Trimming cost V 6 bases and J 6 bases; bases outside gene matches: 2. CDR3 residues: CASRGQGTQPQHF. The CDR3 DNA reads TGTGCCAGTAGGGGACAGGGGACTCAGCCCCAGCATTTT.

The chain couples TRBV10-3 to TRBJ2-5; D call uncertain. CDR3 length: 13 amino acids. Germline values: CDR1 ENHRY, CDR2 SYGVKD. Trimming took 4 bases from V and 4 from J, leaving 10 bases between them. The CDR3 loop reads CAISAQGAETQYF. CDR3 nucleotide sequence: TGTGCCATCAGTGCCCAAGGAGCAGAGACCCAGTACTTC.

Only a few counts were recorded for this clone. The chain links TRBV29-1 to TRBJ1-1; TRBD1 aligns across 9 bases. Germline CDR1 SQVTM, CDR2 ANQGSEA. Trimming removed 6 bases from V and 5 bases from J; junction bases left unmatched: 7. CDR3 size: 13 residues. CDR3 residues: CSVSGTGRTEAFF. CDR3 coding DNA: TGCAGCGTATCCGGGACAGGGAGAACTGAAGCTTTCTTT. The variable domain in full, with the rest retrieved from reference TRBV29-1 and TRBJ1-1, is SAVISQKPSRDICQRGTSLTIQCQVDSQVTMMFWYRQQPGQSLTLIATANQGSEATYESGFVIDKFPISRPNLTFSTLTVSNMSPEDSSIYLCSVSGTGRTEAFFGQGTRLTVV.

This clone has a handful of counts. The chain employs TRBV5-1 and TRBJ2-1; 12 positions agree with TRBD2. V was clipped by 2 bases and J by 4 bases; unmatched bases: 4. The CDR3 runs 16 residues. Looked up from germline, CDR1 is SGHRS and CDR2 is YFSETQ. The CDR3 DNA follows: TGCGCCAGCAGCTTCGACGGGACTAGCGGGTACAATGAGCAGTTCTTC. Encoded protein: CASSFDGTSGYNEQFF. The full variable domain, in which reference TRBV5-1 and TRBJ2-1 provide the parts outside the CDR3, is KAGVTQTPRYLIKTRGQQVTLSCSPISGHRSVSWYQQTPGQGLQFLFEYFSETQRNKGNFPGRFSGRQFSNSRSEMNVSTLELGDSALYLCASSFDGTSGYNEQFFGPGTRLTVL.

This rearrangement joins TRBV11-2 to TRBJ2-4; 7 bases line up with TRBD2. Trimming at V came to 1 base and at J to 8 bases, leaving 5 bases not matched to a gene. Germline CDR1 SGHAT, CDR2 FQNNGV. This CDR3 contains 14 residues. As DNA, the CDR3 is TGTGCCAGCAGCTTAGGGGCGGGAGAGTACATTCAGTACTTC. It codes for CASSLGAGEYIQYF.

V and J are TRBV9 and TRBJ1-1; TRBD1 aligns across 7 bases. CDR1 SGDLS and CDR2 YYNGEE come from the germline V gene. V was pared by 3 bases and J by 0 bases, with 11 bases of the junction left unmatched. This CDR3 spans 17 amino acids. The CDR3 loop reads CASSATRGGVMNTEAFF. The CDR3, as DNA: TGTGCCAGCAGCGCGACTCGAGGGGGCGTGATGAACACTGAAGCTTTCTTT.

Here the CDR3 reads CASSLGPGGSYNEQFF. DNA for the CDR3: TGTGCCAGCAGCTTAGGCCCCGGTGGCAGCTACAATGAGCAGTTCTTC. The chain links TRBV11-3 to TRBJ2-1; D gene uncertain. The CDR3 loop spans 16 amino acids. Per the germline V gene, CDR1 is SGHNT and CDR2 is YENEEA. Trimming took 1 base from V and 3 from J, leaving 13 bases between them.

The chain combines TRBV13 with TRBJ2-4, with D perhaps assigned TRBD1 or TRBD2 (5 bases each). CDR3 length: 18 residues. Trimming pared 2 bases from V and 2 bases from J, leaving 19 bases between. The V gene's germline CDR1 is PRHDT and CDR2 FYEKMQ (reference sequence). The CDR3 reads CASSLRWDPVRTKNIQYF. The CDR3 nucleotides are TGTGCCAGCAGCTTAAGGTGGGACCCCGTAAGAACCAAAAACATTCAGTACTTC.